These 21 T cell receptor beta chains came from one sample sequenced in a study of shared clonotypes between healthy human individuals. Here immunoSEQ multiplex PCR was the method, and the copy in TCRdb shows in-frame clones only, minus some. Among approximately 1,000,000 clones listed, about four fifths were seen once. The source material was memory CD4+ T cells from PBMCs. Subset defined: CD45RA-negative fraction. The source is a man between 18 and 35 years old in good health. Some clones in this sample may be carry-over from other donors' samples.

The rearrangement uses TRBV2 and TRBJ2-1, with TRBD2 matching over 8 bases. CDR1 is SNHLY and CDR2 is FYNNEI in the germline V gene. The ends lost 6 bases at V and 9 bases at J; junction bases unmatched: 4. The length of the CDR3 is 12 residues. The CDR3 sequence: CASRETSVEQFF. The CDR3 DNA sequence: TGTGCCAGCAGGGAGACTAGCGTTGAGCAGTTCTTC.

The rearrangement joins TRBV11-2 to TRBJ1-1, with D maybe TRBD1 (5 bases). Germline assignment: CDR1 SGHAT and CDR2 FQNNGV. Deletions cut 0 bases from V and 5 bases from J, with 10 bases between. The CDR3 totals 14 residues. The CDR3 sequence: CASSLEGEGTEAFF. CDR3 DNA sequence: TGTGCCAGCAGCTTAGAGGGGGAGGGGACTGAAGCTTTCTTT.

The chain links TRBV4-1 to TRBJ2-7; D unclear. Trimming left V 0 bases short and J 4 bases short, with 4 bases between. Germline V gene sequence: CDR1 MGHRA, CDR2 YSYEKL. The CDR3 is made up of 12 amino acids. Here the CDR3 DNA reads TGCGCCAGCAGCCAAGAAGGTTACGAGCAGTACTTC. It yields the protein CASSQEGYEQYF.

This chain links TRBV5-1 with TRBJ2-7; 8 bases agree with TRBD1. The trim removed 3 bases at V and 6 bases at J, leaving 11 bases unmatched. The CDR3 sequence is 15 residues long. From germline, CDR1 is SGHRS and CDR2 YFSETQ. DNA of the CDR3: TGCGCCAGCAGCTCCTCAATAGGACAGGGCTCCGAGCAGTACTTC. Residues: CASSSSIGQGSEQYF.

The CDR3 loop is CASRGTSGIWNTQYF. CDR3 in DNA: TGTGCCAGCAGGGGGACTAGCGGGATTTGGAATACGCAGTATTTT. The chain combines TRBV2 with TRBJ2-3, with 13 bases identical to TRBD2. CDR1 SNHLY and CDR2 FYNNEI come from the germline V gene. V gave up 6 bases and J gave up 7 bases; unmatched junction bases: 7. The CDR3 length is 15 residues. Drawing the rest from reference TRBV2 and TRBJ2-3, the complete variable domain is EPEVTQTPSHQVTQMGQEVILRCVPISNHLYFYWYRQILGQKVEFLVSFYNNEISEKSEIFDDQFSVERPDGSNFTLKIRSTKLEDSAMYFCASRGTSGIWNTQYFGPGTRLTVL.

This clone was found many times. V is TRBV5-8 and J is TRBJ1-3; the D is unclear. Germline V gene data show CDR1 as SGHTS and CDR2 as YDEGEE. V lost 6 bases and J 4 bases, leaving 11 bases between the germline ends. This CDR3 spans 13 amino acids. The CDR3 here is CASNTVAGNTIYF. The CDR3 bases are TGTGCCAGCAATACAGTGGCGGGAAACACCATATATTTT.

V gene TRBV5-1 combines with J gene TRBJ2-3; 7 bases agree with TRBD1. The V gene end was trimmed by 1 base and the J gene end by 3 bases; junction bases not matched to a gene: 2. The CDR3 runs 14 residues. Germline V gene data show CDR1 as SGHRS and CDR2 as YFSETQ. The DNA of the CDR3 is TGCGCCAGCAGCTTGACCAGGGGGACAGATACGCAGTATTTT. Amino acids: CASSLTRGTDTQYF.

This clone appeared a few times. Possible read error: a much larger clone is one base away. The chain couples TRBV7-3 to TRBJ2-7; possible D gene TRBD1, 6 bases. V was pared by 5 bases and J by 0 bases, with 8 bases between. The CDR3 runs 13 residues. Per the germline V gene, CDR1 is SGHTA and CDR2 is FQGTGA. The CDR3 DNA follows: TGTGCCAGCAGCGTGGACAGCTCCTACGAGCAGTACTTC. This codes for CASSVDSSYEQYF.

This chain links TRBV5-5 with TRBJ1-3; D ambiguous. Trimming took off 0 bases at V and 1 base at J, with 14 bases between the two ends. This CDR3 region has 17 residues. Germline CDR1 reads SGHKS; CDR2 reads YYEKEE (reference sequence). The CDR3 here is CASSLASGDLSGNTIYF. The CDR3 DNA reads as TGTGCCAGCAGCTTGGCGTCGGGCGATCTGTCTGGAAACACCATATATTTT. Supplemented by reference TRBV5-5 and TRBJ1-3, the full variable domain reads DAGVTQSPTHLIKTRGQQVTLRCSPISGHKSVSWYQQVLGQGPQFIFQYYEKEERGRGNFPDRFSARQFPNYSSELNVNALLLGDSALYLCASSLASGDLSGNTIYFGEGSWLTVV.

The chain uses TRBV2 and TRBJ2-3, with 8 positions matching TRBD2. Trimming took 6 bases from V and 1 from J; bases not matched to a gene: 3. The CDR3 spans 14 residues. CDR1 and CDR2 from the germline V gene are SNHLY and FYNNEI. The CDR3 sequence: CASRTSEGTDTQYF. The DNA of the CDR3 is TGTGCCAGCAGGACTAGCGAAGGCACAGATACGCAGTATTTT.

This clone was picked up many times. J is TRBJ1-5 and V is TRBV6-1; weak D call: TRBD1 (5 bases). V was trimmed by 7 bases and J by 4 bases, leaving 14 bases between them. This CDR3 is built from 14 residues. Germline CDR1 MNHNS, CDR2 SASEGT. CDR3 amino acids: CASMQGLRNQPQHF. The CDR3 DNA sequence: TGTGCCAGCATGCAGGGACTAAGGAATCAGCCCCAGCATTTT.

This clone was recorded at least ten times. The chain joins TRBV28 to TRBJ1-3, with D possibly TRBD1 on 5 matching bases. The CDR3 is 20 amino acids. V gave up 6 bases and J gave up 4 bases, with 31 bases separating them. Germline V gene sequence: CDR1 MDHEN, CDR2 SYDVKM. The CDR3 DNA reads TGTGCCAGCAGCCGCCGGACTAGGCGACCTCAGGGAGGGGCAGGAAACACCATATATTTT. It codes for CASSRRTRRPQGGAGNTIYF.

The chain employs TRBV9 and TRBJ1-4; D unclear. Looked up from germline, CDR1 is SGDLS and CDR2 is YYNGEE. V was trimmed by 1 base and J by 3 bases, leaving 7 bases between them. The CDR3 runs 14 residues. The CDR3 region is CASSVPGANEKLFF. CDR3 bases: TGTGCCAGCAGCGTACCCGGGGCTAATGAAAAACTGTTTTTT.

This clone appeared a single time. The chain carries TRBV5-6 and TRBJ1-4; no clear D. V was cut by 0 bases and J by 11 bases, with 17 bases left in between. The length of the CDR3 is 15 residues. From germline, CDR1 is SGHDT and CDR2 YYEEEE. The CDR3: CASSLDRNRPRKLFF. The CDR3, as DNA: TGTGCCAGCAGCTTGGACAGAAACCGCCCGCGGAAACTGTTTTTT.

CDR3 residues: CASSLGTVLGVTQYF. The CDR3 nucleotides are TGTGCCAGCAGCCTTGGGACTGTACTGGGGGTTACGCAGTATTTT. The V gene is TRBV7-2, the J gene TRBJ2-3; tentatively, D is TRBD2 (6 bases). Trimming pared 5 bases from V and 8 bases from J, leaving 20 bases between. The CDR3 is 15 residues long. Germline CDR1 is SGHTA and CDR2 is FQGNSA.

This clone showed up just a few times. For the CDR3, the DNA is TGTGCCAGCAGCTTACTGGGCCCGCTTAATTCACCCCTCCACTTT. It yields the protein CASSLLGPLNSPLHF. The V call is TRBV7-2, the J call TRBJ1-6; no definite D call. With 2 bases removed from V and 6 bases from J, the gap between germline ends came to 11 bases. Germline V gene data show CDR1 as SGHTA and CDR2 as FQGNSA. The length of the CDR3 is 15 residues.

The chain recombines TRBV19 with TRBJ2-3, with 11 bases fitting TRBD2. Germline CDR1 LNHDA, CDR2 SQIVND (reference sequence). The CDR3 loop spans 18 amino acids. V lost 4 bases and J lost 0; bases outside the gene matches: 9. The CDR3 DNA sequence: TGTGCCAGTAGTACCCCAACGGGACTAGCGGATAGCACAGATACGCAGTATTTT. Protein: CASSTPTGLADSTDTQYF.

The chain combines TRBV21-1 with TRBJ1-2. TRBV21-1 has pseudogene status. There are 10 residues in the CDR3. For the CDR3, the DNA is TGTGCCAGCAGTTCTCTTGGGGTGGGCTTC. Translation gives CASSSLGVGF.

DNA for the CDR3: TGTGCCACCCTCAGGGGCGGGGGTACGCAGTATTTT. This encodes CATLRGGGTQYF. The rearrangement joins TRBV6-1 to TRBJ2-3; maybe TRBD2 (7 bases). CDR3 length equals 12 residues. Germline lookup yields CDR1 MNHNS and CDR2 SASEGT. V lost 10 bases to trimming and J lost 8 bases, with 16 bases between them.

V and J are TRBV11-2 and TRBJ2-7; weak D call: TRBD2 (5 bases). There are 13 residues in the CDR3. CDR1 SGHAT and CDR2 FQNNGV come from the germline V gene. Trimming pared 3 bases from V and 4 bases from J, leaving 10 bases between. CDR3 sequence reads: CASSFGPGYEQYF. The CDR3 nucleotides read TGTGCCAGCAGCTTTGGACCGGGGTACGAGCAGTACTTC. Full variable domain (rest looked up from reference TRBV11-2 and TRBJ2-7): EAGVAQSPRYKIIEKRQSVAFWCNPISGHATLYWYQQILGQGPKLLIQFQNNGVVDDSQLPKDRFSAERLKGVDSTLKIQPAKLEDSAVYLCASSFGPGYEQYFGPGTRLTVT.

V usage is TRBV27 and J usage is TRBJ1-1; D not resolved. Germline CDR1 MNHEY, CDR2 SMNVEV (reference sequence). This CDR3 comprises 14 residues. Trimming took off 7 bases at V and 2 bases at J, with 14 bases between the two ends. DNA for the CDR3: TGTGCCAGCACCCCTCAAGGGAAAAACACTGAAGCTTTCTTT. Protein product: CASTPQGKNTEAFF.